These T cell receptor beta chains were read from a single sample in a study of T-cell reconstitution after alpha-beta-depleted transplantation in children. TCRdb re-called the PCR reads through MiXCR, storing one row per CDR3 protein. The sample yields almost 400,000 distinct CDR3 sequences, approximately 20% seen once. This specimen was PBMCs from the stem cell graft donor, taken from the stem cell graft. The origin of the receptors is a human donor who donated a stem cell graft to a child with acute myeloid leukemia. The CDR3 runs from the conserved cysteine through the conserved F or W. The order of the fields is J gene, V gene, D gene, clone size, CDR3 DNA, CDR3 protein. A D gene is named only where the DNA matches it firmly. Not all rows give a size; the values are once, few, many and, for expanded clones, a class.

TRBJ2-1	TRBV20-1	.	few	TGCAGTGCTAGAGAGAGCGCCGGAGACAATGAGCAGTTCTTC	CSARESAGDNEQFF
TRBJ1-1	TRBV20-1	.	few	TGCAGTGCTAGTTGGGCGGCAGTGGGTGGAACTGAAGCTTTCTTT	CSASWAAVGGTEAFF
TRBJ2-7	TRBV28	.	few	TGTGCCAGCAGTACGGGACCCACGCCCTACGAGCAGTACTTC	CASSTGPTPYEQYF
TRBJ2-1	TRBV4-1	TRBD2	.	TGCGCCAGCAGCCAACCCCCTTTTTTTAGCGGGAGACGGAATGAGCAGTTCTTC	CASSQPPFFSGRRNEQFF
TRBJ1-1	TRBV7-2	.	few	TGTGCCAGCAGCCTCTCCCCCGCACCCATGAACACTGAAGCTTTCTTT	CASSLSPAPMNTEAFF
TRBJ2-5	TRBV4-2	TRBD2	.	TGTGCCAGCAGCCAAGGTATTGCCAGCGGGAATCCGTTGAGAGAGACCCAGTACTTC	CASSQGIASGNPLRETQYF
TRBJ2-1	TRBV4-2	.	many	TGTGCCAGCAGCCAAGGTGCAGCGGTTGAGCAGTTCTTC	CASSQGAAVEQFF
TRBJ2-7	TRBV12-3/TRBV12-4	TRBD2	.	TGTGCCAGCGGTCCCCTGGAAGCGGGAGTTAACGAGCAGTACTTC	CASGPLEAGVNEQYF
TRBJ2-1	TRBV20-1	.	.	TGCAGTGCTAGAGTGCCCACCCCCAATGAGCAGTTCTTC	CSARVPTPNEQFF
TRBJ2-7	TRBV12-3/TRBV12-4	.	many	TGTGCCAGCAGTGGGGACGAGCAGTACTTC	CASSGDEQYF
TRBJ1-1	TRBV3-1	.	.	TGTGCCAGCAGCCAAGATGTGGGGAACACTGAAGCTTTCTTT	CASSQDVGNTEAFF
TRBJ2-6	TRBV27	.	few	TGTGCCAGCAGTGCCCAGGGGTTCGGGGCCAACGTCCTGACTTTC	CASSAQGFGANVLTF
TRBJ1-4	TRBV9	.	few	TGTGCCAGCAGCCTTGCGGGGGAGGGAATTGAAAAACTGTTTTTT	CASSLAGEGIEKLFF
TRBJ2-5	TRBV5-1	.	.	TGCGCCAGCAGCTTGGCCTTGCTCGGGAATGGAGAGACCCAGTACTTC	CASSLALLGNGETQYF
TRBJ2-1	TRBV12-3/TRBV12-4	.	.	TGTGCCAGCAGTTTGGACTCAACCAATGAGCAGTTCTTC	CASSLDSTNEQFF
TRBJ1-1	TRBV28	.	few	TGTGCCAGCAATCAGGGCCAGAATGAAGCTTTCTTT	CASNQGQNEAFF
TRBJ1-5	TRBV12-3/TRBV12-4	.	many	TGTGCCAGCAGCCCGACAGGTTATAGCAATCAGCCCCAGCATTTT	CASSPTGYSNQPQHF
TRBJ2-5	TRBV5-1	.	many	TGCGCCAGCAGCCCGAGAGGGGGTGGAGAGACCCAGTACTTC	CASSPRGGGETQYF
TRBJ2-1	TRBV28	.	.	TGTGCCAGCAGCCCCCCCCTTGGGGTTACGGGAAAGTACAATGAGCAGTTCTTC	CASSPPLGVTGKYNEQFF
TRBJ2-2	TRBV29-1	TRBD2	few	TGCAGCGTTGGCCCCGGTCTGGGCGGGAGTGTCACCGGGGAGCTGTTTTTT	CSVGPGLGGSVTGELFF
TRBJ2-7	TRBV12-3/TRBV12-4	.	few	TGTGCCAGCAGTGAGACTAGTTGGGAGCAGTACTTC	CASSETSWEQYF
TRBJ2-5	TRBV29-1	.	once	TGCAGCGTTGAAGCCCATGGTGGGGACGAAGAGACCCAGTACTTC	CSVEAHGGDEETQYF
TRBJ2-1	TRBV7-6	.	few	TGTGCCAGCAGCTTAGGGTCAGGGACTGAGCAGTTCTTC	CASSLGSGTEQFF
TRBJ2-1	TRBV28	.	.	TGTGCCAGCAGTCTTACGACCTGGGCTCACCCAAGCTACAATGAGCAGTTCTTC	CASSLTTWAHPSYNEQFF
TRBJ2-7	TRBV20-1	.	many	TGCAGTGCCAACCCCGACAGCTACGAGCAGTACTTC	CSANPDSYEQYF
TRBJ2-1	TRBV20-1	TRBD2	.	TGCAGTGCTAGAGGAGCCGGACTAGCGGGCTACAATGAGCAGTTCTTC	CSARGAGLAGYNEQFF
TRBJ2-3	TRBV7-2	TRBD2	few	TGTGCCACCTCGGCTAGCGGGAGGACAGATACGCAGTATTTT	CATSASGRTDTQYF
TRBJ2-7	TRBV29-1	.	many	TGCAGCGTGACAGGTGGCGGAACCTACGAGCAGTACTTC	CSVTGGGTYEQYF
TRBJ1-2	TRBV12-3/TRBV12-4	.	few	TGTGCCAGCAGTGACCTAGGGGGGGACTATGGCTACACCTTC	CASSDLGGDYGYTF
TRBJ1-4	TRBV12-3/TRBV12-4	.	.	TGTGCCAGCAGGGCACAAGGGAGTAAACTGTTTTTT	CASRAQGSKLFF
TRBJ2-1	TRBV29-1	.	many	TGCAGCGCCTGGGACTACAATGAGCAGTTCTTC	CSAWDYNEQFF
TRBJ2-7	TRBV7-6	TRBD2	.	TGTGCCAGCACCCTGGGGGGGCGGGAGGGCAGGTACGAGCAGTACTTC	CASTLGGREGRYEQYF
TRBJ2-1	TRBV20-1	.	.	TGCAGTGCTAGTCCGACTAGTTTCAATGAGCAGTTCTTC	CSASPTSFNEQFF
TRBJ2-1	TRBV20-1	TRBD2	few	TGCAGTGCTATCTGGACTAGCGGGAGTGTTAGGGAGCAGTTCTTC	CSAIWTSGSVREQFF
TRBJ2-1	TRBV29-1	TRBD2	.	TGCAGCGTTCAATTGATGCGGGAGGGCCTCATCTACAATGAGCAGTTCTTC	CSVQLMREGLIYNEQFF
TRBJ2-1	TRBV7-9	.	few	TGTGCCAGCAGCGATCTCAATGAGCAGTTCTTC	CASSDLNEQFF
TRBJ2-3	TRBV12-3/TRBV12-4	TRBD2	many	TGTGCCAGCAGTTTCGAGCTAGCGGGGACCACTAGCACAGATACGCAGTATTTT	CASSFELAGTTSTDTQYF
TRBJ2-5	TRBV27	.	few	TGTGCCAGCAGGGCAGGGACGCTAGGAGGGGAGACCCAGTACTTC	CASRAGTLGGETQYF
TRBJ1-1	TRBV12-3/TRBV12-4	.	.	TGTGCCAGCAGTCGCCCAAACACTGAAGCTTTCTTT	CASSRPNTEAFF
TRBJ1-1	TRBV7-9	TRBD1	.	TGTGCCAGCAGCTACGTTAGTCGCTTGGACAGGAGCACTGAAGCTTTCTTT	CASSYVSRLDRSTEAFF
TRBJ2-1	TRBV27	TRBD1	.	TGTGCCAGCAGTCCCCAAGACAGGGGGGGGTACAATGAGCAGTTCTTC	CASSPQDRGGYNEQFF
TRBJ2-1	TRBV19	TRBD2	few	TGTGCCAGTAGTAAGCTAGCGGTCGATGAGCAGTTCTTC	CASSKLAVDEQFF
TRBJ1-1	TRBV2	.	.	TGTGCCAGCAGCGTGGATCTGGGCACTGAAGCTTTCTTT	CASSVDLGTEAFF
TRBJ2-1	TRBV11-1	.	.	TGTGCCAGCAGCTTCGATTCGATATACAATGAGCAGTTCTTC	CASSFDSIYNEQFF
TRBJ2-7	TRBV20-1	TRBD2	.	TGCAGTGCTAGAGTTGGTAGCGGGATCCAGTACGAGCAGTACTTC	CSARVGSGIQYEQYF